This T cell receptor beta chain was found in a study of radiotherapy plus CTLA-4 blockade in lung cancer. CDR1 and CDR2 from the germline V gene are MNHEY and SVGAGI. V lost 5 bases and J 0 bases, leaving 11 bases between the germline ends. This CDR3 region has 15 residues. Generated by immunoSEQ multiplex PCR, the TCRdb table keeps only in-frame clones and is missing some. Among roughly 90,000 clones listed, approximately 86% were seen once. Points on this clone: Its antigen is undetermined.

Study findings and constraints: With interferon-beta, early dynamics of blood T cell clones were reported to best predict response. TCR clones originating in tumors grew in number in blood after radiotherapy plus ipilimumab.

This receptor was obtained from a human donor with non-small cell lung cancer that progressed on radiotherapy plus ipilimumab. The specimen comprised peripheral blood, sampled from a patient treated with radiotherapy plus ipilimumab. The chain recombines TRBV6-5 with TRBJ2-1; a possible D gene is TRBD2 (5 bases). CDR3 protein: CASSHTRSSYNEQFF. In DNA form, the CDR3 reads TGTGCCAGCAGTCACACTAGGAGCTCCTACAATGAGCAGTTCTTC.